This T cell receptor (beta chain) is drawn from a study of cytomegalovirus exposure and HLA in healthy donors. Study-wide findings and caveats: Association of a missense DCLRE1C variant with TCR beta V- and J-gene trimming was reported in a later analysis.

Researchers ran the PCR with 60 Vbeta and 13 Jbeta primers. The repertoire was sequenced with immunoSEQ multiplex PCR; TCRdb's copy has only in-frame clones and lacks some. The sample has about 84,000 clones, more than 50% seen once; the top ten hold approximately 16%. The V and J ends lost 7 bases and 5 bases respectively, with 17 bases between them. This CDR3 contains 15 residues. Points on this clone: Antigen unknown.

Each donor's status was that of a healthy bone marrow donor. The receptor comes from a woman aged 40 to 49 in good health and CMV-seropositive. Sequenced: PBMCs. V usage is TRBV23-1 and J usage is TRBJ2-2, with TRBD2 as a possible D gene (6 bases). Being an ORF, TRBV23-1 has a function that is uncertain. The CDR3 here is CASTRDLDGTGELFF. The CDR3 bases are TGCGCCAGCACTCGGGACTTGGACGGTACCGGGGAGCTGTTTTTT.